The 26 T cell receptor beta chains below come from one sample, sequenced in a study of glioma-infiltrating T cells after dendritic cell vaccination. Time point meaning: after dendritic cell vaccination, including at tumor progression/relapse. Profiled with immunoSEQ multiplex PCR; TCRdb holds only in-frame clones, not every one. Of tens of thousands of clones in the sample, 85% were seen once. The sample here was blood, taken after dendritic cell vaccination. All receptors come from a human donor with glioblastoma.

This clone was seen more than once but under ten times. This chain links TRBV4-1 with TRBJ2-1; D might be TRBD1 (6 bases). Germline V gene lookup returns CDR1 MGHRA and CDR2 YSYEKL. The CDR3 has 14 amino acids. The germline V and J ends were trimmed by 6 bases and 6 bases, with 15 bases remaining between them. The CDR3 region has the DNA TGCGCCAGCAGTCCCGGCGTACAGGGCAATGAGCAGTTCTTC. Amino acids: CASSPGVQGNEQFF.

V gene TRBV7-2 combines with J gene TRBJ2-5; 11 nucleotides agree with TRBD2. The V gene's germline CDR1 is SGHTA and CDR2 FQGNSA. CDR3 size: 16 residues. V dropped 5 bases and J dropped 5; count of bases not matched to a gene: 10. The CDR3 DNA follows: TGTGCCAGCAGCGGGTTTAGCGGGGGGGTTCAGGAGACCCAGTACTTC. Protein product: CASSGFSGGVQETQYF.

The V gene is TRBV4-1, the J gene TRBJ1-2; TRBD1 agrees at 8 bases. With 0 bases clipped from V and 2 bases from J, the junction kept 14 bases outside the gene matches. Looked up from germline, CDR1 is MGHRA and CDR2 is YSYEKL. The CDR3 totals 19 residues. As DNA, the CDR3 is TGCGCCAGCAGCCAAGATATCGGGGGTACAGGGGGGCCCAACTATGGCTACACCTTC. This codes for CASSQDIGGTGGPNYGYTF.

This clone was found once. The V gene is TRBV25-1, the J gene TRBJ1-5; D call uncertain. V was pared by 5 bases and J by 6 bases, with 14 bases between. The CDR3 has 14 amino acids. CDR1 MGHDK and CDR2 SYGVNS come from the germline V gene. The DNA of the CDR3 is TGTGCCAGCAGTCTTCCGGGAGCGGGTCAGCCCCAGCATTTT. Translation gives CASSLPGAGQPQHF.

This chain uses TRBV5-1 with TRBJ2-5; TRBD2 agrees at 11 bases. The length of the CDR3 is 18 residues. Trimming at V came to 4 bases and at J to 5 bases, leaving 16 bases not matched to a gene. Germline-derived CDR1 and CDR2 are SGHRS and YFSETQ. Written as DNA, the CDR3 is TGCGCCAGCAGCACGGTAGCGGGGGGGCCCGGGGCGGCTGAGACCCAGTACTTC. Encoded protein: CASSTVAGGPGAAETQYF.

This clone turned up a few times. The rearrangement uses TRBV4-3 and TRBJ2-4; D unresolved. The germline V and J ends were trimmed by 0 bases and 0 bases, with 9 bases remaining between them. Looked up from germline, CDR1 is LGHNA and CDR2 is YSLEER. The CDR3 has 16 residues. DNA for the CDR3: TGCGCCAGCAGCCAAGATAGAGCGACAGCCAAAAACATTCAGTACTTC. This translates into CASSQDRATAKNIQYF.

The V call is TRBV30, the J call TRBJ2-3; D is unresolved. This CDR3 spans 12 amino acids. Germline assignment: CDR1 GTSNPN and CDR2 SVGIG (reference sequence). V lost 3 bases and J lost 5, with 9 bases in between. Written as DNA, the CDR3 is TGTGCCTGGAGCCCCGGTGGAGATACGCAGTATTTT. It translates to CAWSPGGDTQYF. Full variable domain (missing parts from reference TRBV30 and TRBJ2-3): SQTIHQWPATLVQPVGSPLSLECTVEGTSNPNLYWYRQAAGRGLQLLFYSVGIGQISSEVPQNLSASRPQDRQFILSSKKLLLSDSGFYLCAWSPGGDTQYFGPGTRLTVL.

The count of this clone is one. The chain employs TRBV7-9 and TRBJ1-6, with 9 nucleotides matching TRBD1. Germline loops: CDR1 SEHNR, CDR2 FQNEAQ (reference sequence). This CDR3 is built from 16 residues. V shed 3 bases and J 7 bases; nucleotides not matched to a gene: 7. CDR3 coding DNA: TGTGCCAGCAGCTTGGGACAGGGTTCTCCAAATTCACCCCTCCACTTT. Protein: CASSLGQGSPNSPLHF.

This clone was found a few times. The gene calls are TRBV11-2 and TRBJ2-7, with 7 bases aligning to TRBD2. This CDR3 region has 14 residues. The germline V gene encodes CDR1 SGHAT and CDR2 FQNNGV. Germline trimming cut 1 base from V and 7 bases from J; bases unmatched to any gene: 7. The CDR3 is CASSLAAGAREQYF. CDR3 nucleotides: TGTGCCAGCAGCTTAGCGGCGGGAGCTCGGGAGCAGTACTTC.

The genes are TRBV15 and TRBJ2-2; no reliable D call. Germline CDR1 is LNHNV and CDR2 is YYDKDF (reference sequence). The CDR3 is 13 residues long. V dropped 3 bases and J dropped 5 bases, with 7 bases sitting between them. The CDR3, as DNA: TGTGCCACCAGCAGTAGAAGAACCGGGGAGCTGTTTTTT. This codes for CATSSRRTGELFF.

The chain has TRBV7-2 and TRBJ2-7; D is possibly TRBD2 (6 bases). The germline gives CDR1 SGHTA, CDR2 FQGNSA. The V and J ends lost 3 bases and 2 bases respectively, with 14 bases between them. There are 15 residues in the CDR3. As DNA, the CDR3 is TGTGCCAGCAGCTTGACCCAGGGAGGCCCCTACGAGCAGTACTTC. Translated, it gives CASSLTQGGPYEQYF.

This clone came up a few times. The rearrangement links TRBV5-1 to TRBJ1-1; a possible D gene is TRBD1 (6 bases). The ends were cut back, 3 bases at V and 0 bases at J, with 12 bases in the middle. The CDR3 covers 15 residues. Germline lookup yields CDR1 SGHRS and CDR2 YFSETQ. This CDR3 is CASSSRQGLNTEAFF. DNA for the CDR3: TGCGCCAGCAGCTCCAGGCAGGGGCTGAACACTGAAGCTTTCTTT.

The chain couples TRBV9 to TRBJ2-5; possibly TRBD2 for D (6 bases). The germline CDR1 and CDR2 sequences are SGDLS and YYNGEE. Trimming shortened V by 2 bases and J by 4 bases, and 12 bases separated the two germline ends. The CDR3 sequence is 14 residues long. The DNA of the CDR3 is TGTGCCAGCAGCGTCTCCGGGACTCTAGAGACCCAGTACTTC. Protein product: CASSVSGTLETQYF.

This clone was found once. This chain uses TRBV14 with TRBJ2-5, with D unclear. Germline CDR1 is SGHDN and CDR2 is FVKESK. This CDR3 comprises 17 residues. V lost 0 bases to trimming and J lost 5 bases, with 19 bases between them. The CDR3 here is CASSQDRNRRNGETQYF. The CDR3, as DNA: TGTGCCAGCAGCCAAGATAGGAACAGACGAAATGGGGAGACCCAGTACTTC.

CDR3 region: CASSGGLAGGPDTQYF. DNA for the CDR3: TGTGCCAGCAGCGGGGGACTAGCGGGGGGGCCGGATACGCAGTATTTT. V and J are TRBV7-6 and TRBJ2-3; 16 positions agree with TRBD2. The CDR3 consists of 16 residues. Germline loops: CDR1 SGHVS, CDR2 FNYEAQ. Losses at the gene ends were 5 bases for V and 6 bases for J; bases not matched to a gene: 5.

This chain joins TRBV6-4 and TRBJ1-3; D may be TRBD1 (5 bases). With 8 bases removed from V and 0 bases from J, the gap between germline ends came to 8 bases. This CDR3 has 13 residues. Germline CDR1 is MRHNA and CDR2 is SNTAGT. In DNA form, the CDR3 reads TGTGCCAGCGTAGACAGCTCTGGAAACACCATATATTTT. Its protein product is CASVDSSGNTIYF.

The rearrangement links TRBV19 to TRBJ1-2; 9 positions agree with TRBD1. Germline V lookup: CDR1 LNHDA, CDR2 SQIVND (reference sequence). The CDR3 runs to 15 residues. Trimming cost V 10 bases and J 6 bases; bases outside gene matches: 15. This chain's CDR3 is CATSLDRGISNGYTF. The CDR3 DNA follows: TGTGCCACCTCACTCGACAGGGGGATTAGCAATGGCTACACCTTC.

The table lists this clone with a count of one. The chain has TRBV11-2 and TRBJ2-1, with 11 bases matching TRBD2. Germline loops: CDR1 SGHAT, CDR2 FQNNGV. The CDR3 length is 16 residues. With V trimmed by 5 bases and J by 3 bases, 6 bases remained unmatched. The CDR3, as DNA: TGTGCCAGCAGCCCAAGACTAGCGGGGATCTACAATGAGCAGTTCTTC. Translation gives CASSPRLAGIYNEQFF.

V usage is TRBV7-3 and J usage is TRBJ2-3; D not certain. Trimming removed 5 bases at V and 0 bases at J, with 12 bases between. In germline, CDR1 is SGHTA, CDR2 FQGTGA. This CDR3 has 15 amino acids. The CDR3 loop is CASSLSVKSTDTQYF. The CDR3 DNA reads as TGTGCCAGCAGCCTCTCCGTAAAAAGCACAGATACGCAGTATTTT. Supplemented by reference TRBV7-3 and TRBJ2-3, the full variable domain reads GAGVSQTPSNKVTEKGKYVELRCDPISGHTALYWYRQSLGQGPEFLIYFQGTGAADDSGLPNDRFFAVRPEGSVSTLKIQRTERGDSAVYLCASSLSVKSTDTQYFGPGTRLTVL.

The CDR3 here is CASSTGLNSGNTIYF. In DNA form, the CDR3 reads TGCGCCAGCAGCACCGGACTGAACTCTGGAAACACCATATATTTT. The rearrangement links TRBV5-1 to TRBJ1-3; D is unresolved. Germline values: CDR1 SGHRS, CDR2 YFSETQ. The V and J ends lost 4 bases and 0 bases respectively, with 11 bases between them. This CDR3 spans 15 amino acids.

V usage is TRBV7-9 and J usage is TRBJ2-2; a weak D match, TRBD2 (6 bases). Germline V gives CDR1 SEHNR, CDR2 FQNEAQ (reference sequence). Trimming took off 4 bases at V and 6 bases at J, with 9 bases between the two ends. The CDR3 loop spans 13 amino acids. The CDR3, as DNA: TGTGCCAGCAGCTCTAGACTAGCCGGGGAGCTGTTTTTT. Protein product: CASSSRLAGELFF.

The chain links TRBV27 to TRBJ1-2; perhaps TRBD1 as D (5 bases). Germline CDR1 reads MNHEY; CDR2 reads SMNVEV (reference sequence). With 0 bases removed from V and 7 bases from J, the gap between germline ends came to 9 bases. The CDR3 consists of 13 residues. The CDR3 DNA reads TGTGCCAGCAGTTTATCGAGCAGGGTTGGCTACACCTTC. It translates to CASSLSSRVGYTF.

The chain has TRBV7-2 and TRBJ1-2; 8 positions agree with TRBD1. Trimming took 5 bases from V and 7 from J; bases not matched to a gene: 15. This CDR3 has 16 amino acids. Germline CDR1 SGHTA, CDR2 FQGNSA. CDR3 sequence reads: CASSPQGAQGARGYTF. The CDR3 coding sequence is TGTGCCAGCAGCCCCCAGGGGGCTCAGGGGGCGCGTGGCTACACCTTC.

This clone was seen more than once but under ten times. V usage is TRBV6-4 and J usage is TRBJ2-6; maybe TRBD1 (6 bases). The CDR3 sequence is 16 residues long. CDR1 MRHNA and CDR2 SNTAGT come from the germline V gene. The V end lost 0 bases, the J end lost 0 bases, and 6 bases lay between the germline ends. The CDR3 DNA reads as TGTGCCAGCAGTGACTCGGACAGCTCTGGGGCCAACGTCCTGACTTTC. Translating gives CASSDSDSSGANVLTF.

The chain couples TRBV15 to TRBJ1-2, with TRBD1 identical over 7 bases. Losses at the gene ends were 4 bases for V and 3 bases for J; bases not matched to a gene: 8. The CDR3 sequence is 15 residues long. Germline V gives CDR1 LNHNV, CDR2 YYDKDF (reference sequence). Here the CDR3 reads CATSKGAGSDYGYTF. The CDR3 coding sequence is TGTGCCACCAGCAAGGGGGCAGGGAGCGACTATGGCTACACCTTC.

The chain links TRBV7-8 to TRBJ2-3, with TRBD2 matching over 8 bases. The CDR3 spans 15 residues. After removal of 4 bases from V and 2 bases from J, the junction contained 5 bases not matched to a gene. CDR1 is SGHVS, CDR2 FQNEAQ, per germline. CDR3 nucleotide sequence: TGTGCCAGCAGCTCCCTTAGCGGGACCACAGATACGCAGTATTTT. Encoded protein: CASSSLSGTTDTQYF.